The text below deals with one TCR beta chain. Assay: immunoSEQ multiplex PCR; the TCRdb copy retains only in-frame clones and omits some. The table lists 400,000 to 550,000 clones, less than 80% of them singletons. The data were obtained in a study of shared clonotypes between healthy human individuals. The CDR3 runs 13 residues. Germline-derived CDR1 and CDR2 are MGHDK and SYGVNS. The V gene lost 2 bases and the J gene lost 9 bases, with 11 bases spanning the gap. The TCR comes from a woman between 40 and 50 years old in good health. Some clones in this sample may be carry-over from other donors' samples. The sample consisted of PBMCs. The chain has TRBV25-1 and TRBJ2-1; D possibly corresponds to TRBD2 (6 bases). CDR3 in amino acids: CASSETRGSEQFF. DNA of the CDR3: TGTGCCAGCAGTGAAACCCGGGGGAGTGAGCAGTTCTTC. The full variable domain, its missing parts supplied by reference TRBV25-1 and TRBJ2-1, is EADIYQTPRYLVIGTGKKITLECSQTMGHDKMYWYQQDPGMELHLIHYSYGVNSTEKGDLSSESTVSRIRTEHFPLTLESARPSHTSQYLCASSETRGSEQFFGPGTRLTVL.